One and the same sample provided the 25 T cell receptor beta chains below, sequenced in a study of blood T cell repertoires in COVID-19. Only in-frame clones appear in the TCRdb table, and some are missing; sequencing was by immunoSEQ multiplex PCR. The sample contains about 170,000 clones, around four fifths of which appear only once. Sequencing was performed on peripheral blood. These receptors were collected from a man between 65 and 85 years old with acute or convalescent COVID-19.

The rearrangement links TRBV10-3 to TRBJ2-2; a possible D gene is TRBD1 (6 bases). Germline V gene data show CDR1 as ENHRY and CDR2 as SYGVKD. The CDR3 covers 16 residues. Between the trimmed V and J ends, which lost 7 bases and 4 bases, there was a span of 19 bases. As DNA, the CDR3 is TGTGCCATCAACAAACAGGGACCACGCGGCACCGGGGAGCTGTTTTTT. Translation gives CAINKQGPRGTGELFF.

V usage is TRBV9 and J usage is TRBJ2-7; D is possibly TRBD2 (5 bases). CDR3 length: 15 amino acids. Germline CDR1 and CDR2: SGDLS and YYNGEE. Trimming left V 0 bases short and J 0 bases short, with 10 bases between. CDR3 DNA: TGTGCCAGCAGCGTAGGTAGCGTTAGCTCCTACGAGCAGTACTTC. It encodes CASSVGSVSSYEQYF.

The V gene is TRBV11-1, the J gene TRBJ1-2, with TRBD1 matching over 9 bases. This CDR3 is built from 15 residues. The junction had 7 bases not matched to a gene; V was cut back by 5 bases and J by 3 bases. Germline V gene data show CDR1 as SGHAT and CDR2 as FQDESV (reference sequence). This CDR3 reads CASSRGQGLDYGYTF. As DNA, the CDR3 is TGTGCCAGCAGCCGGGGACAGGGCCTTGACTATGGCTACACCTTC. The full variable domain, completed using reference TRBV11-1 and TRBJ1-2, is EAEVAQSPRYKITEKSQAVAFWCDPISGHATLYWYRQILGQGPELLVQFQDESVVDDSQLPKDRFSAERLKGVDSTLKIQPAELGDSAMYLCASSRGQGLDYGYTFGSGTRLTVV.

V is TRBV28 and J is TRBJ2-7; D is perhaps TRBD1 (8 bases). The CDR3 spans 15 residues. V shed 3 bases and J shed 3 bases, with 15 bases lying between them. Germline V gene lookup returns CDR1 MDHEN and CDR2 SYDVKM. The CDR3 DNA is TGTGCCAGCAGTTTCGGGGGGACAGGTCTCTACGAGCAGTACTTC. This encodes CASSFGGTGLYEQYF. The complete variable domain, with remaining parts taken from reference TRBV28 and TRBJ2-7, reads DVKVTQSSRYLVKRTGEKVFLECVQDMDHENMFWYRQDPGLGLRLIYFSYDVKMKEKGDIPEGYSVSREKKERFSLILESASTNQTSMYLCASSFGGTGLYEQYFGPGTRLTVT.

The chain links TRBV10-3 to TRBJ2-5; the match to TRBD2 covers 9 bases. CDR3 length: 13 residues. Per germline, CDR1 ENHRY and CDR2 SYGVKD. V shed 10 bases, J shed 5 bases, and the junction held 8 bases outside the gene matches. The CDR3 DNA reads as TGTGCCACCTTAGCGGGAGCTGGCGAGACCCAGTACTTC. Translated: CATLAGAGETQYF.

The V gene is TRBV5-4, the J gene TRBJ1-1, with 7 bases aligning to TRBD1. CDR3 length: 15 amino acids. Germline lookup yields CDR1 SGHNT and CDR2 YYREEE (reference sequence). Trimming removed 4 bases from V and 3 bases from J; junction bases left unmatched: 9. The CDR3 DNA reads TGTGCCAGCAGCCCAAGCAGGGGGAGAGACACTGAAGCTTTCTTT. It yields the protein CASSPSRGRDTEAFF.

As DNA, the CDR3 is TGTGCCAGCAGCTTAGGAGGTTCGATAATTGAAGCTTTCTTT. Protein sequence: CASSLGGSIIEAFF. This chain joins TRBV11-2 and TRBJ1-1; D gene unclear. The CDR3 has 14 residues. With 1 base removed from V and 7 bases from J, the gap between germline ends came to 13 bases. The germline gives CDR1 SGHAT, CDR2 FQNNGV.

This clone was detected a few times. The CDR3 loop is CASSSTGGLVYGYTF. The CDR3 region has the DNA TGTGCCAGCAGTTCGACAGGGGGACTCGTCTATGGCTACACCTTC. The rearrangement links TRBV28 to TRBJ1-2; 9 positions match TRBD1. Germline-derived CDR1 and CDR2 are MDHEN and SYDVKM. The J segment lost 4 bases and the V segment lost 4 bases, leaving 7 bases of the junction unmatched. The CDR3 is 15 residues long.

This clone was picked up one time. This chain connects TRBV10-2 to TRBJ2-7, with 8 bases identical to TRBD1. Germline loops: CDR1 WSHSY, CDR2 SAAADI. The CDR3 is 15 residues long. V lost 3 bases, J lost 2 bases, and 6 bases stayed unmatched. CDR3 bases: TGCGCCAGCAGTGAAAGGGACAGGAACCCCTACGAGCAGTACTTC. Its protein product is CASSERDRNPYEQYF.

The rearrangement joins TRBV27 to TRBJ2-2; 7 nucleotides match TRBD1. The length of the CDR3 is 16 residues. Germline lookup yields CDR1 MNHEY and CDR2 SMNVEV (reference sequence). The V gene end was trimmed by 7 bases and the J gene end by 3 bases; junction bases not matched to a gene: 11. The CDR3 bases are TGTGCCAGCACCCAGAGAGGGGGCGCGTACACCGGGGAGCTGTTTTTT. Its translation: CASTQRGGAYTGELFF.

The table lists this clone with a few counts. The V and J genes are TRBV7-2 and TRBJ1-2, with TRBD1 matching 7 bases. The CDR3 extends over 14 amino acids. With V trimmed by 4 bases and J by 2 bases, 4 bases remained unmatched. CDR1 and CDR2 from the germline V gene are SGHTA and FQGNSA. CDR3 region: CASSSAGGNYGYTF. CDR3 coding DNA: TGTGCCAGCAGCTCCGCAGGGGGAAACTATGGCTACACCTTC. The full variable domain, rest sourced from reference TRBV7-2 and TRBJ1-2, is GAGVSQSPSNKVTEKGKDVELRCDPISGHTALYWYRQSLGQGLEFLIYFQGNSAPDKSGLPSDRFSAERTGGSVSTLTIQRTQQEDSAVYLCASSSAGGNYGYTFGSGTRLTVV.

The gene calls are TRBV27 and TRBJ1-2; 7 positions agree with TRBD1. Germline loops: CDR1 MNHEY, CDR2 SMNVEV (reference sequence). The CDR3 consists of 14 residues. With V trimmed by 5 bases and J by 5 bases, 8 bases remained unmatched. The CDR3 DNA sequence: TGTGCCAGCAGTCGTCAGGGGGAGGCATATGGCTACACCTTC. Translation gives CASSRQGEAYGYTF.

V and J are TRBV5-4 and TRBJ2-3; the D gene is possibly TRBD2 (6 bases). Germline CDR1 and CDR2: SGHNT and YYREEE (reference sequence). V shed 0 bases and J shed 2 bases, with 16 bases lying between them. The CDR3 is 17 amino acids. This chain's CDR3 is CASSLAGWRGSTDTQYF. DNA of the CDR3: TGTGCCAGCAGCTTGGCGGGGTGGCGGGGATCCACAGATACGCAGTATTTT. Based on the CDR3 plus reference TRBV5-4 and TRBJ2-3, the full variable domain is ETGVTQSPTHLIKTRGQQVTLRCSSQSGHNTVSWYQQALGQGPQFIFQYYREEENGRGNFPPRFSGLQFPNYSSELNVNALELDDSALYLCASSLAGWRGSTDTQYFGPGTRLTVL.

The chain employs TRBV14 and TRBJ1-3; D remains unclear. Trimming left V 0 bases short and J 0 bases short, with 6 bases between. The CDR3 runs 15 residues. The germline gives CDR1 SGHDN, CDR2 FVKESK. The CDR3 coding sequence is TGTGCCAGCAGCCAAGATTGGCACTCTGGAAACACCATATATTTT. This sequence encodes CASSQDWHSGNTIYF.

The V call is TRBV18, the J call TRBJ2-7; the match to TRBD1 covers 10 bases. J lost 3 bases, V lost 6 bases, and 5 bases had no gene match. Germline V gives CDR1 KGHSH, CDR2 LQKENI. The CDR3 totals 14 residues. CDR3 sequence: CASSGGDRGYEQYF. The CDR3 coding sequence is TGTGCCAGCTCGGGGGGGGACAGGGGCTACGAGCAGTACTTC.

The V call is TRBV16, the J call TRBJ2-1; D is possibly TRBD1 (6 bases). Germline CDR1 is KGHSY and CDR2 is FQNENV. Trimming pared 2 bases from V and 5 bases from J, leaving 13 bases between. The CDR3 length is 15 residues. The CDR3 sequence: CASSQLLYRDNEQFF. The CDR3 DNA is TGTGCCAGCAGCCAACTTTTGTACAGGGACAATGAGCAGTTCTTC.

The chain combines TRBV5-8 with TRBJ2-1; 8 nucleotides align to TRBD1. The CDR3 loop spans 17 amino acids. Germline V lookup: CDR1 SGHTS, CDR2 YDEGEE. The V segment lost 4 bases and the J segment 0 bases; nucleotides outside the gene matches: 9. The CDR3 loop reads CASSPGQGTSSYNEQFF. CDR3 DNA: TGTGCCAGCAGCCCAGGACAGGGAACCAGCTCCTACAATGAGCAGTTCTTC.

This clone occurred once. V and J are TRBV11-2 and TRBJ1-6, with 7 bases lining up with TRBD1. The germline gives CDR1 SGHAT, CDR2 FQNNGV. This CDR3 comprises 14 residues. V shed 6 bases and J 6 bases; nucleotides not matched to a gene: 5. This CDR3 is CASSGQVLNSPLHF. CDR3 sequence (DNA): TGTGCCAGCAGTGGACAGGTTCTTAATTCACCCCTCCACTTT.

The rearrangement links TRBV5-1 to TRBJ2-1; TRBD1 matches 8 bases. The CDR3 consists of 18 residues. With 2 bases clipped from V and 4 bases from J, the junction kept 14 bases outside the gene matches. CDR1 and CDR2 (germline): SGHRS, YFSETQ. CDR3 sequence reads: CASSLAGGSVGGYNEQFF. CDR3 nucleotides: TGCGCCAGCAGCTTAGCAGGGGGCTCTGTAGGTGGGTACAATGAGCAGTTCTTC.

V usage is TRBV27 and J usage is TRBJ2-3, with TRBD1 identical over 10 bases. V shed 6 bases and J 4 bases; nucleotides not matched to a gene: 4. In germline, CDR1 is MNHEY, CDR2 SMNVEV (reference sequence). This CDR3 contains 14 residues. CDR3 DNA sequence: TGTGCCAGCAGCCTGGGACAGGGGTCAGATACGCAGTATTTT. It specifies CASSLGQGSDTQYF.

The chain links TRBV7-3 to TRBJ2-6; no reliable D call. The germline V and J ends were trimmed by 6 bases and 1 base, with 4 bases remaining between them. Looked up from germline, CDR1 is SGHTA and CDR2 is FQGTGA. The CDR3 has 13 residues. CDR3 protein: CASRQSGANVLTF. The CDR3, as DNA: TGTGCCAGCAGACAATCTGGGGCCAACGTCCTGACTTTC.

The V call is TRBV6-1, the J call TRBJ2-2; the D gene is possibly TRBD1 (5 bases). Germline V CDR1 and CDR2: MNHNS, SASEGT. This CDR3 contains 16 residues. V dropped 1 base and J dropped 4 bases, with 13 bases sitting between them. CDR3 amino acids: CASSEVSGMATGELFF. As DNA, the CDR3 is TGTGCCAGCAGTGAAGTTTCAGGGATGGCCACCGGGGAGCTGTTTTTT.

This clone was counted only a few times. The chain employs TRBV10-3 and TRBJ2-1, with D perhaps matching TRBD2 (5 bases). Trimming removed 8 bases at V and 0 bases at J, with 8 bases between. The CDR3 extends over 13 amino acids. In germline, CDR1 is ENHRY, CDR2 SYGVKD. CDR3 coding DNA: TGTGCCATCTGGAGCGGCTCCTACAATGAGCAGTTCTTC. It yields the protein CAIWSGSYNEQFF.

This clone came up once. The chain combines TRBV21-1 with TRBJ1-2; TRBD1, the table's D call, lacks a check against the DNA. TRBV21-1 is labeled a pseudogene. The CDR3 has 13 amino acids. The CDR3: CASSRQGAYGYTF. CDR3 nucleotide sequence: TGTGCCAGCAGCAGACAGGGGGCTTATGGCTACACCTTC.

The CDR3 sequence: CASSYEDSTGELFF. The CDR3 region has the DNA TGTGCCAGCAGCTACGAAGACAGCACCGGGGAGCTGTTTTTT. V is TRBV11-2 and J is TRBJ2-2, with D perhaps matching TRBD1 (5 bases). Germline V CDR1 and CDR2: SGHAT, FQNNGV. This CDR3 contains 14 residues. Trimming took 4 bases from V and 4 from J, leaving 10 bases between them.